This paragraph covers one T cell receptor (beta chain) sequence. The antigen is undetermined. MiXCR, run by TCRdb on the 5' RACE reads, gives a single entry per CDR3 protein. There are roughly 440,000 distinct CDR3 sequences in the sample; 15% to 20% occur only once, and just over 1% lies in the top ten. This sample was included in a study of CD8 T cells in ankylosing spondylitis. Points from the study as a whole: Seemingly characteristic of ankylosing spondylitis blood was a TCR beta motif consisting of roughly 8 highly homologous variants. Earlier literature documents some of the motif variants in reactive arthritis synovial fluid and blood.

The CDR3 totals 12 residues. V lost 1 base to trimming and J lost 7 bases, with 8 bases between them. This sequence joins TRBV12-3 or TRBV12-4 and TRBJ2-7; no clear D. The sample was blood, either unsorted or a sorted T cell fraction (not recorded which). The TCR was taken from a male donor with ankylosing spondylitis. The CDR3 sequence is CASSLGRSEQYF. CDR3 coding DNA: TGTGCCAGCAGTTTAGGTAGGTCGGAGCAGTACTTC.